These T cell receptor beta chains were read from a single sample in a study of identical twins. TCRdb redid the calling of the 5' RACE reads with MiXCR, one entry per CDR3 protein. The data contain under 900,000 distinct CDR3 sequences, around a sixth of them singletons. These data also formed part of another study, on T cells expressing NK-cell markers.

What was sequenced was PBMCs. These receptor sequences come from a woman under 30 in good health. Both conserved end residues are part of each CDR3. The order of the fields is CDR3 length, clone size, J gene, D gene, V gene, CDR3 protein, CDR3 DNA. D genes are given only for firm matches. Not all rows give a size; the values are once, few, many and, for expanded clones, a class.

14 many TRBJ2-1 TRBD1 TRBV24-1 CATSRGQGVDEQFF TGTGCCACCAGTAGGGGACAGGGGGTTGATGAGCAGTTCTTC
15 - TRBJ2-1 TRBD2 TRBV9 CASSPRTSGINEQFF TGTGCCAGCAGCCCGCGGACTAGCGGGATCAATGAGCAGTTCTTC
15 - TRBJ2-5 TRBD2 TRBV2 CASSDPAGTLETQYF TGTGCCAGCAGTGATCCAGCGGGGACTTTGGAGACCCAGTACTTC
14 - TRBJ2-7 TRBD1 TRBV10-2 CASSEVGQDYEQYF TGCGCCAGCAGTGAGGTCGGACAGGACTACGAGCAGTACTTC
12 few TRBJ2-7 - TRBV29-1 CSALLQGREQYF TGCAGCGCCCTATTACAGGGACGGGAGCAGTACTTC
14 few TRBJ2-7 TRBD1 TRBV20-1 CSADGQVSSYEQYF TGCAGTGCTGACGGACAGGTGAGCTCCTACGAGCAGTACTTC
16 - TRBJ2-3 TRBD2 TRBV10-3 CAISEFERGETDTQYF TGTGCCATCAGTGAGTTTGAGCGGGGGGAAACAGATACGCAGTATTTT
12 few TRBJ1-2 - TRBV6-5 CATRPGGGGYTF TGTGCCACCCGGCCTGGGGGCGGTGGCTACACCTTC
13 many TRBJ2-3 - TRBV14 CASPGPSTDTQYF TGTGCCAGCCCAGGTCCTAGCACAGATACGCAGTATTTT
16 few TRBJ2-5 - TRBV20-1 CSAIASYLGGQETQYF TGCAGTGCTATTGCGTCCTATTTAGGGGGTCAAGAGACCCAGTACTTC
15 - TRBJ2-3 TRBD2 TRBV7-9 CASSQTSGGRDTQYF TGTGCCAGCAGCCAAACTAGCGGGGGAAGGGATACGCAGTATTTT
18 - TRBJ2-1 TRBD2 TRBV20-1 CSATGTSGRGGLGNEQFF TGCAGTGCTACGGGAACTAGCGGGAGAGGGGGGCTGGGCAATGAGCAGTTCTTC
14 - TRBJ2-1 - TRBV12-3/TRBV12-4 CASTHSPFGGSRFF TGTGCCAGCACTCACTCGCCGTTCGGGGGTTCACGGTTCTTC
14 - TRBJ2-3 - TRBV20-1 CSTSVGGGTDTQYF TGCAGTACCTCGGTGGGGGGAGGCACAGATACGCAGTATTTT
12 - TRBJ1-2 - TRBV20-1 CSAHTGGDGYTF TGCAGTGCACATACGGGAGGGGATGGCTACACCTTC
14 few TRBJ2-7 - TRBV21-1 CASKSDRFSYEQYF TGTGCCAGCAAATCCGACAGGTTCTCCTACGAGCAGTACTTC
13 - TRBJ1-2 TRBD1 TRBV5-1 CASSPRDRDGYTF TGCGCCAGCAGCCCCCGGGACAGGGACGGCTACACCTTC
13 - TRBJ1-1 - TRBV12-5 CASGHRGNAEAFF TGTGCTAGTGGTCATCGGGGGAACGCTGAAGCTTTCTTT
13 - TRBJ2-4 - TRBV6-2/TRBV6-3 CASSYGGSLSSYF TGTGCCAGCAGTTACGGGGGGAGCTTATCCTCGTACTTC
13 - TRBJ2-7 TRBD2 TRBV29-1 CSITRRAGGEQYF TGCAGCATCACTCGTAGGGCGGGAGGTGAGCAGTACTTC
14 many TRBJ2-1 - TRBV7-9 CASSQGFPPNEQFF TGTGCCAGCAGCCAGGGATTTCCCCCCAATGAGCAGTTCTTC
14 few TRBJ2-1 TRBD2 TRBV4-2 CASSQGPSGSSQFF TGTGCCAGCAGCCAAGGTCCTAGCGGGAGTTCGCAGTTCTTC
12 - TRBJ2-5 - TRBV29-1 CSVFQGEETQYF TGCAGCGTTTTCCAGGGTGAGGAGACCCAGTACTTC
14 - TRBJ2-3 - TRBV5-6 CASSLGPLKDTQYF TGTGCCAGCAGCTTAGGACCCCTGAAGGATACGCAGTATTTT
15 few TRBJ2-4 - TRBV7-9 CASSFGEIAKNIQYF TGTGCCAGCAGCTTTGGGGAAATAGCCAAAAACATTCAGTACTTC
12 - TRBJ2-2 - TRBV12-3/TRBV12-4 CASLIDTGELFF TGTGCCAGCCTCATAGACACCGGGGAGCTGTTTTTT
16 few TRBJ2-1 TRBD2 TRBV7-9 CASSLAASGRGNEQFF TGTGCCAGCAGCTTAGCCGCTAGCGGGAGGGGTAATGAGCAGTTCTTC
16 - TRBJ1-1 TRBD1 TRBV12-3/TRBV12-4 CASSPGQAILNTEAFF TGTGCCAGCAGTCCTGGACAGGCGATCTTGAACACTGAAGCTTTCTTT
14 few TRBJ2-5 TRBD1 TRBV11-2 CASSSRTGMETQYF TGTGCCAGCAGCTCGAGGACAGGAATGGAGACCCAGTACTTC
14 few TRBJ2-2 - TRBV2 CASKLDTNTGELFF TGTGCCAGCAAACTGGACACAAACACCGGGGAGCTGTTTTTT
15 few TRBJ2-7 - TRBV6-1 CASHELPGFSYEQYF TGTGCCAGCCACGAACTACCGGGATTTTCCTACGAGCAGTACTTC
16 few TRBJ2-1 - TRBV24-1 CATSDTRQGHYNEQFF TGTGCCACCAGTGATACCCGCCAGGGGCACTACAATGAGCAGTTCTTC
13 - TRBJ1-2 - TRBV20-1 CSARADRSYGYTF TGCAGTGCTAGGGCGGACCGGAGCTATGGCTACACCTTC
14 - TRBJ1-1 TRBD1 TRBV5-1 CASSIGQGRTEAFF TGCGCCAGCAGCATTGGACAGGGAAGGACTGAAGCTTTCTTT
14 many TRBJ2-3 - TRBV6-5 CASSYSVSTDTQYF TGTGCCAGCAGTTACTCGGTATCCACAGATACGCAGTATTTT
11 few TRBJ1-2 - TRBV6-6 CASSSPPDKNF TGTGCCAGCAGTTCTCCCCCGGACAAAAACTTC
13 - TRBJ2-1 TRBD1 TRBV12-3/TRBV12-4 CASSGTGWDEQFF TGTGCCAGCAGTGGGACAGGGTGGGATGAGCAGTTCTTC
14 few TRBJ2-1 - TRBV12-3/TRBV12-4 CASTRTEDYNEQFF TGTGCCAGCACCCGGACCGAGGACTACAATGAGCAGTTCTTC
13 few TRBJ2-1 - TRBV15 CATSEGFSPKQFF TGTGCCACCAGCGAAGGTTTCTCGCCCAAGCAGTTCTTC
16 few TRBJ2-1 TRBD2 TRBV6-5 CASSYYRGTSSNEQFF TGTGCCAGCAGTTACTATCGCGGGACTAGCTCGAATGAGCAGTTCTTC
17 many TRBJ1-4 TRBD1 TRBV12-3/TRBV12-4 CASSSGTGGAVYEKLFF TGTGCCAGCAGTTCCGGGACAGGGGGCGCTGTTTATGAAAAACTGTTTTTT